Below are 22 T cell receptor beta chains sequenced from a single sample in a study of T cells in Graves' hyperthyroidism and ophthalmopathy. RNA transcripts gave rise to amplified TCR beta CDR3 regions. First-round RT-PCR targeting the TCR CDR3 was performed with the HTBI primer set. TCRdb called the multiplex PCR reads again in MiXCR, with one record for every CDR3 protein. Of hundreds of thousands of distinct CDR3 sequences detected, approximately 44% appear once; the ten largest clones hold roughly 8.2%. Sequences were obtained from peripheral blood or thyroid tissue (not recorded which). These receptors were taken from a woman under 30 with Graves' hyperthyroidism.

This chain connects TRBV29-1 to TRBJ1-6; D is unresolved. Germline V lookup: CDR1 SQVTM, CDR2 ANQGSEA. V was shortened by 7 bases and J by 2 bases, with 18 bases between the two germline ends. The CDR3 is made up of 16 amino acids. The CDR3 bases are TGCAGCGCCGCCCGGACCGTCCGGGCCTATAATTCACCCCTCCACTTT. It encodes CSAARTVRAYNSPLHF.

This clonotype was detected a few times. The chain couples TRBV20-1 to TRBJ2-7; TRBD2 matches at 12 bases. TRBJ2-5 explains the end of the DNA better; the J call may be wrong. There are 17 residues in the CDR3. Looked up from germline, CDR1 is DFQATT and CDR2 is SNEGSKA (reference sequence). The CDR3 DNA is TGCAGTGCTAGAGATTCTCTAGCGGGAGGGCCGGGGGAGACCCAGTACTTC. Translated: CSARDSLAGGPGETQYF.

Concerning this clonotype: One junction end disagrees with the germline gene, perhaps due to a read error. This sequence joins TRBV5-1 and TRBJ2-7; 11 bases align to TRBD2. Germline loops: CDR1 SGHRS, CDR2 YFSETQ. The CDR3 runs to 16 residues. As DNA, the CDR3 is TGTGCCAGCAGCCAAGAGAAGACTAGCGGGATTTACGAGCAGTACTTC. It translates to CASSQEKTSGIYEQYF.

In this sample, this clonotype turned up a few times. This rearrangement joins TRBV4-3 to TRBJ2-7; no firm D call. The CDR3 has 13 residues. Germline values: CDR1 LGHNA, CDR2 YSLEER. The germline V and J ends were trimmed by 3 bases and 6 bases, with 12 bases remaining between them. CDR3 amino acids: CASSHSSVGEQYF. The CDR3 DNA reads as TGCGCCAGCAGCCACTCCTCTGTGGGCGAGCAGTACTTC.

This clonotype was detected many times. The chain uses TRBV10-3 and TRBJ1-4; 11 nucleotides align to TRBD1. This CDR3 is 13 amino acids long. Germline V CDR1 and CDR2: ENHRY, SYGVKD. After removal of 10 bases from V and 7 bases from J, the junction contained 5 bases not matched to a gene. The CDR3: CATRTGGSEKLFF. CDR3 coding DNA: TGTGCCACCCGGACAGGGGGCAGTGAAAAACTGTTTTTT.

This rearrangement joins TRBV20-1 to TRBJ2-2; 8 nucleotides align to TRBD2. V dropped 1 base and J dropped 2; count of bases not matched to a gene: 6. This CDR3 spans 16 amino acids. The germline gives CDR1 DFQATT, CDR2 SNEGSKA (reference sequence). The CDR3 protein is CSARGISGINTGELFF. The CDR3 DNA reads TGCAGTGCTAGAGGAATTAGCGGGATTAACACCGGGGAGCTGTTTTTT.

The chain uses TRBV20-1 and TRBJ1-5, with no clear D. CDR3 length equals 12 residues. Germline assignment: CDR1 DFQATT and CDR2 SNEGSKA (reference sequence). V was clipped by 5 bases and J by 4 bases, with 9 bases between them. The CDR3 bases are TGCAGTGCTGGGCGGTTGAATCAGCCCCAGCATTTT. As protein: CSAGRLNQPQHF.

This chain joins TRBV2 and TRBJ2-2, with a tentative D call TRBD1 (5 bases). CDR1 is SNHLY, CDR2 FYNNEI, per germline. The CDR3 runs 14 residues. The V end lost 4 bases, the J end lost 7 bases, and 13 bases lay between the germline ends. CDR3 residues: CASSVTGANGELFF. The CDR3, as DNA: TGTGCCAGCAGTGTTACAGGAGCTAACGGGGAGCTGTTTTTT.

Notes on this clonotype: The junction does not match germline at one end; this may be a read error. The genes are TRBV7-2 and TRBJ2-7, with D perhaps matching TRBD1 (5 bases). From germline, CDR1 is SGHTA and CDR2 FQGNSA. The CDR3 length is 14 residues. CDR3: CASSVGQGLNEQYF. CDR3 bases: TGCGCCAGCAGCGTGGGGCAGGGTTTGAACGAGCAGTACTTC.

The rearrangement links TRBV6-6 to TRBJ2-7; maybe TRBD1 (5 bases). The V gene lost 2 bases and the J gene lost 2 bases, with 13 bases spanning the gap. Germline assignment: CDR1 MNHNY and CDR2 SVGAGI (reference sequence). The CDR3 sequence is 15 residues long. The CDR3 spells CASSYPAGRTYEQYF. CDR3 coding DNA: TGTGCCAGCAGTTACCCGGCAGGGCGGACCTACGAGCAGTACTTC.

This rearrangement joins TRBV7-8 to TRBJ1-5; D not resolved. This CDR3 is 14 amino acids long. Germline CDR1 and CDR2: SGHVS and FQNEAQ. The V end lost 6 bases, the J end lost 0 bases, and 9 bases lay between the germline ends. This CDR3 reads CASSSGSSNQPQHF. CDR3 nucleotide sequence: TGTGCCAGCAGTTCAGGTAGTAGCAATCAGCCCCAGCATTTT.

The V call is TRBV7-9, the J call TRBJ2-5; 11 nucleotides match TRBD2. V lost 5 bases and J lost 6; bases outside the gene matches: 14. This CDR3 comprises 17 residues. Germline V CDR1 and CDR2: SEHNR, FQNEAQ (reference sequence). CDR3 bases: TGTGCCAGCAGCCCGCCGGTGTTAGCGGGAGGGCCGAAGACCCAGTACTTC. It encodes CASSPPVLAGGPKTQYF.

This clonotype was detected ten times or more. This chain joins TRBV24-1 and TRBJ2-5; 8 bases line up with TRBD2. Germline trimming cut 4 bases from V and 3 bases from J; bases unmatched to any gene: 3. The V gene's germline CDR1 is KGHDR and CDR2 SFDVKD. The CDR3 has 14 amino acids. Here the CDR3 DNA reads TGTGCCACCAGTGAACCGGGACTAGAAGAGACCCAGTACTTC. Protein: CATSEPGLEETQYF.

This chain uses TRBV7-2 with TRBJ1-4; tentative D call: TRBD1 (6 bases). CDR1 is SGHTA, CDR2 FQGNSA, per germline. V dropped 7 bases and J dropped 1 base, with 10 bases sitting between them. The CDR3 sequence is 14 residues long. CDR3 coding DNA: TGTGCCAGCAAATCAGGGGAAACTAATGAAAAACTGTTTTTT. It yields the protein CASKSGETNEKLFF.

Worth noting for this clonotype: With a much larger clone just one base away, this may be a read error. V is TRBV2 and J is TRBJ2-5; unclear D gene. The CDR3 has 12 residues. CDR1 and CDR2 from the germline V gene are SNHLY and FYNNEI. The CDR3 sequence: CASSQIQGTQYF. The CDR3 nucleotides are TGTGCCAGCAGCCAGATCCAAGGGACCCAGTACTTC.

J is TRBJ2-2 and V is TRBV14, with 9 bases lining up with TRBD1. V shed 6 bases and J 6 bases; nucleotides not matched to a gene: 11. The CDR3 length is 16 residues. Germline V gene sequence: CDR1 SGHDN, CDR2 FVKESK. The CDR3 DNA follows: TGTGCCAGCAGTCGGAACACAGGGGGCCTGGCCGGGGAGCTGTTTTTT. Translated: CASSRNTGGLAGELFF.

This clonotype appeared a few times. The chain has TRBV11-2 and TRBJ1-1, with D hard to call. CDR1 SGHAT and CDR2 FQNNGV come from the germline V gene. Deletions cut 5 bases from V and 0 bases from J, with 13 bases between. The CDR3 consists of 15 residues. This CDR3 is CASSPMWEVNTEAFF. The CDR3 nucleotides are TGTGCCAGCAGCCCAATGTGGGAGGTGAACACTGAAGCTTTCTTT.

This clonotype was seen ten or more times. The gene calls are TRBV7-8 and TRBJ1-4; D is perhaps TRBD1 (5 bases). There are 15 residues in the CDR3. Looked up from germline, CDR1 is SGHVS and CDR2 is FQNEAQ. Between the trimmed V and J ends, which lost 1 base and 3 bases, there was a span of 9 bases. CDR3 sequence (DNA): TGTGCCAGCAGCTTAGAGGGGCCAGCTAATGAAAAACTGTTTTTT. Encoded protein: CASSLEGPANEKLFF.

This rearrangement joins TRBV15 to TRBJ1-4; tentative D call: TRBD1 (5 bases). The V end was cut by 1 base, the J end by 3 bases, with 15 bases between. The CDR3 has 17 residues. Germline values: CDR1 LNHNV, CDR2 YYDKDF (reference sequence). The chain's CDR3 is CATSRVRGISANEKLFF. The CDR3 DNA reads as TGTGCCACCAGCAGAGTAAGGGGAATAAGCGCTAATGAAAAACTGTTTTTT.

The V and J genes are TRBV25-1 and TRBJ1-2; D remains ambiguous. The germline V gene encodes CDR1 MGHDK and CDR2 SYGVNS. The V end lost 4 bases, the J end lost 4 bases, and 16 bases lay between the germline ends. CDR3 length: 15 amino acids. The CDR3, as DNA: TGTGCCAGCAGTGCAACCCAAGGCGGAACCTATGGCTACACCTTC. Its protein product is CASSATQGGTYGYTF.

This clonotype has just a few counts. The V call is TRBV20-1, the J call TRBJ1-1; D is uncertain. The CDR3 is 13 residues long. Per germline, CDR1 DFQATT and CDR2 SNEGSKA (reference sequence). V gave up 0 bases and J gave up 1 base, with 6 bases separating them. The CDR3 sequence: CSARDRSNTEAFF. CDR3 in DNA: TGCAGTGCTAGAGATCGGTCGAACACTGAAGCTTTCTTT.

The V gene is TRBV2, the J gene TRBJ2-2, with a tentative D call TRBD2 (5 bases). Trimming cost V 4 bases and J 6 bases, with 12 bases left between them. Germline V gene data show CDR1 as SNHLY and CDR2 as FYNNEI. This CDR3 is 14 amino acids long. The DNA for the CDR3 is TGTGCCAGCAGTGGGAGGCCAAACCCCGGGGAGCTGTTTTTT. This translates into CASSGRPNPGELFF.